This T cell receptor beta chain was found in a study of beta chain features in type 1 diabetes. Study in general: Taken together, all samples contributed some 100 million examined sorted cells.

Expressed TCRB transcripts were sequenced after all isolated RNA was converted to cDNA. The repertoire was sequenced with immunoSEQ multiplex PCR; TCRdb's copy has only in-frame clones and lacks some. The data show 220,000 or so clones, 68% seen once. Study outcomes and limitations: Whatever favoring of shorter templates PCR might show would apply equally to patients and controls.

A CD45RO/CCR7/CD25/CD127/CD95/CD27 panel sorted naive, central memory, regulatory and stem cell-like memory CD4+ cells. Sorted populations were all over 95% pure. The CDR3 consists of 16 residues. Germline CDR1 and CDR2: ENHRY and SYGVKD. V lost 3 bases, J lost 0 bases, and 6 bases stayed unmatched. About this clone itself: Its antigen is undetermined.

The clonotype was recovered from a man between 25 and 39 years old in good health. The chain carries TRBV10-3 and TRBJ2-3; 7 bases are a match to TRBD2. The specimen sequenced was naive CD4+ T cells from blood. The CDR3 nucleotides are TGTGCCATCAGTGACCGGGAAGCGGGGAGCACAGATACGCAGTATTTT. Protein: CAISDREAGSTDTQYF.